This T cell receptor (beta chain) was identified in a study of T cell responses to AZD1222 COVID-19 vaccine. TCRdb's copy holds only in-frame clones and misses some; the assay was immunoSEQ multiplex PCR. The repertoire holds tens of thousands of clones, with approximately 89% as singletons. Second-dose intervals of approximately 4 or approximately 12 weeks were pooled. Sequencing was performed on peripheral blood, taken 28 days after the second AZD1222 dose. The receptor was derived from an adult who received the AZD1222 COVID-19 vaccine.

The chain's CDR3 is CASSESTGANYEQYF. DNA for the CDR3: TGTGCCAGCAGCGAGTCGACAGGGGCGAATTACGAGCAGTACTTC. V is TRBV5-4 and J is TRBJ2-7, with 8 positions matching TRBD1. The V gene's germline CDR1 is SGHNT and CDR2 YYREEE (reference sequence). The junction had 10 bases not matched to a gene; V was cut back by 4 bases and J by 4 bases. CDR3 size: 15 residues.